This T cell receptor (beta chain) was identified in a study of T cells after yellow fever vaccination. Across the whole study: Low-cell-number fractions were prepared with SMART-Seq v4 Ultra Low Input.

This clonotype was counted a few times. Germline V CDR1 and CDR2: LNHNV, YYDKDF (reference sequence). Trimming cost V 3 bases and J 8 bases, with 5 bases left between them. This CDR3 region has 11 residues. TCRdb re-called the 5' RACE reads with MiXCR, one entry per CDR3 protein. The data contain 250,000 to 350,000 distinct CDR3 sequences, 6.8% of them singletons. Sequenced here: PBMCs, sampled roughly seven weeks after the first yellow fever vaccination. V is TRBV15 and J is TRBJ2-1, with D hard to call. This receptor was obtained from a young man who received the YFV17D yellow fever vaccine. The DNA for the CDR3 is TGTGCCACCAGCAGGGGGTATGAGCAGTTCTTC. Protein: CATSRGYEQFF.